The source of this T cell receptor beta chain is a study of CD8 T cells in Susac syndrome. Negative isolation was used for CD8+ and CD4+ T cells and FACS enrichment for TEMRA cells. Reverse transcription of roughly 0.45 to 1 ug RNA used random hexamers. TCRdb re-derived calls from the immunoSEQ multiplex PCR reads in MiXCR, one entry per CDR3 protein. The sample consists of almost 450,000 distinct CDR3 sequences, approximately 85% of them appearing once. The CDR3 has 14 amino acids. CDR1 is MNHNS, CDR2 SASEGT, per germline. The germline V and J ends were trimmed by 4 bases and 3 bases, with 10 bases remaining between them.

The source material was CD8+ T cells from PBMCs. The TCR was taken from a human donor with multiple sclerosis. J is TRBJ2-1 and V is TRBV6-1; D not certain. The CDR3 loop reads CASSAVGGYNEQFF. CDR3 DNA sequence: TGTGCCAGCAGTGCCGTAGGTGGCTACAATGAGCAGTTCTTC.